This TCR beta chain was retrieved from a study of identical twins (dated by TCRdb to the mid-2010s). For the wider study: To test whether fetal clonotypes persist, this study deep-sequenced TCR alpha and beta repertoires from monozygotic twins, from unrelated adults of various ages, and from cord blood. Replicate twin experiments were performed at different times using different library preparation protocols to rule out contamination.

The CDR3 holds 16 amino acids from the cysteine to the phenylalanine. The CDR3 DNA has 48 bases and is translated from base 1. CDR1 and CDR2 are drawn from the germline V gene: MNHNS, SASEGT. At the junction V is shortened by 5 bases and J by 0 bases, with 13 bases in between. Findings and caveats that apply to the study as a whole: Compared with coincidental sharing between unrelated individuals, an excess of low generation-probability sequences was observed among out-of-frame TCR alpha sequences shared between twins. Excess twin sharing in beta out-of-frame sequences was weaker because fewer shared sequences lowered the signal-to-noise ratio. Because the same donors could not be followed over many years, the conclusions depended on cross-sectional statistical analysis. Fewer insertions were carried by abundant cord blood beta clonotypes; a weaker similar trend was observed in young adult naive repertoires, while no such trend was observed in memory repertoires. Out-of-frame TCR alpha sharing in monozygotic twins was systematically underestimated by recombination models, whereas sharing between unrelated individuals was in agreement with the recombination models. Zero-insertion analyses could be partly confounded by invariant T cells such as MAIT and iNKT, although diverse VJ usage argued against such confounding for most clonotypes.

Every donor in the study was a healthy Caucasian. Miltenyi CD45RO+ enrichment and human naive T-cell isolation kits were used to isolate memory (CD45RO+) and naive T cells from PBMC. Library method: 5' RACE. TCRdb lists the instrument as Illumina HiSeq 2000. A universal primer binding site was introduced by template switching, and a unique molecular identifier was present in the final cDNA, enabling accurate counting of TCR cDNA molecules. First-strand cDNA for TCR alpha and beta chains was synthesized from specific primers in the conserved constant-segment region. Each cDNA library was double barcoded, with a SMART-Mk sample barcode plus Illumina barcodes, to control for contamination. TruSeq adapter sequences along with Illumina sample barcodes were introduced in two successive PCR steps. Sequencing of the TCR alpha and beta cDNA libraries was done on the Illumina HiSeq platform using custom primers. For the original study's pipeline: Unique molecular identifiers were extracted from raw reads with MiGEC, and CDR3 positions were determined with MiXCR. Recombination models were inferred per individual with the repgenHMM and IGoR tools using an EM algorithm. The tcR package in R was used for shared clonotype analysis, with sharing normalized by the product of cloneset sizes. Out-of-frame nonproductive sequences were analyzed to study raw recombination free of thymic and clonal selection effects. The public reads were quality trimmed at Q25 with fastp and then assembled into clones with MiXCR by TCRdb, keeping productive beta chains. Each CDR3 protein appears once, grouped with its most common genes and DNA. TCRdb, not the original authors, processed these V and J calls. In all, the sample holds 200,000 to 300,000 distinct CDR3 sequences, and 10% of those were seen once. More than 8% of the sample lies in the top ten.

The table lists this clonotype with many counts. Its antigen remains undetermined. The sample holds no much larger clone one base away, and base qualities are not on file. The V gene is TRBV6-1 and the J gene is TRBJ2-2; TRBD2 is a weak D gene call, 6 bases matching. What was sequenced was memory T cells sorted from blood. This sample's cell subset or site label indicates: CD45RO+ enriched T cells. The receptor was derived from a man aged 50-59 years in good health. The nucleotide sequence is TGTGCCAGCAGTCCCCATCCGGGGGCGAACACCGGGGAGCTGTTTTTT. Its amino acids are CASSPHPGANTGELFF.